This T cell receptor (beta chain) was retrieved from a study of cytomegalovirus exposure and HLA in healthy donors. Across the study: Per a later analysis, the approximately 700 first-cohort and 110 or so validation repertoires shared one platform. Study conclusions and caveats: Cytomegalovirus-associated TCR beta chains were listed, numbering around 150.

The protocol was immunoSEQ multiplex PCR, while the TCRdb copy is restricted to in-frame clones and leaves out a portion. This table has approximately 200,000 clones, 88% appearing once. Details on this clone: Its cognate antigen is unknown.

The donors were part of the roughly 120-subject validation cohort, which stood apart from the 666-subject first cohort. The germline V gene encodes CDR1 MDHEN and CDR2 SYDVKM. V was cut by 3 bases and J by 4 bases, with 13 bases left in between. The CDR3 sequence is 15 residues long. This sequence joins TRBV28 and TRBJ2-1; maybe TRBD2 (6 bases). Sample: PBMCs. The source is a woman aged 18 to 35 in good health and CMV-seronegative. This CDR3 reads CASSLWASAYNEQFF. For the CDR3, the DNA is TGTGCCAGCAGTTTGTGGGCTAGCGCTTACAATGAGCAGTTCTTC.